Each of the 18 T cell receptor beta chains below was sequenced from the same sample in a study of blood T cell repertoires in COVID-19. The method was immunoSEQ multiplex PCR; TCRdb's version includes in-frame clones alone and lacks a portion of them. The data contain over 150,000 clones, more than 75% of them singletons. The specimen was PBMCs or T cells enriched from blood (not recorded which). The receptor source for this set is a woman in her fifties or sixties who had recovered from COVID-19.

The chain joins TRBV6-6 to TRBJ2-7, with D possibly matching TRBD2 (6 bases). This CDR3 has 13 amino acids. V shed 7 bases and J shed 2 bases, with 12 bases lying between them. Germline V gives CDR1 MNHNY, CDR2 SVGAGI (reference sequence). This chain's CDR3 is CASTGGATYEQYF. The DNA for the CDR3 is TGTGCCAGCACCGGCGGGGCCACCTACGAGCAGTACTTC.

This clone was found once. This sequence joins TRBV7-9 and TRBJ2-3, with D perhaps TRBD1 (5 bases). Germline loops: CDR1 SEHNR, CDR2 FQNEAQ (reference sequence). This CDR3 spans 15 amino acids. Trimming stripped 1 base from V and 1 base from J, with 9 bases between. CDR3 in amino acids: CASSLGGSGTDTQYF. Written as DNA, the CDR3 is TGTGCCAGCAGCTTAGGGGGCTCTGGCACAGATACGCAGTATTTT.

The CDR3 region is CASSPAAGGDNTEAFF. CDR3 sequence (DNA): TGTGCCAGCTCACCCGCGGCAGGGGGCGATAACACTGAAGCTTTCTTT. This sequence joins TRBV18 and TRBJ1-1, with TRBD1 identical over 8 bases. Germline V gives CDR1 KGHSH, CDR2 LQKENI. This CDR3 is 16 amino acids long. Trimming took 3 bases from V and 2 from J; bases not matched to a gene: 8.

The chain combines TRBV19 with TRBJ1-2, with D perhaps matching TRBD1 (5 bases). Deletions cut 5 bases from V and 7 bases from J, with 14 bases between. The CDR3 totals 13 residues. CDR1 and CDR2 from the germline V gene are LNHDA and SQIVND (reference sequence). The CDR3 protein is CASSGAQVFGYTF. The CDR3 bases are TGTGCCAGTAGTGGGGCGCAGGTTTTTGGCTACACCTTC.

The J gene is TRBJ1-3, the V gene TRBV15, with a possible D match to TRBD1 (6 bases). Germline assignment: CDR1 LNHNV and CDR2 YYDKDF (reference sequence). The CDR3 contains 15 residues. V dropped 0 bases and J dropped 1 base, with 7 bases sitting between them. The CDR3 DNA reads TGTGCCACCAGCAGAGAGGGGGCATCTGGAAACACCATATATTTT. Its protein is CATSREGASGNTIYF.

This chain uses TRBV30 with TRBJ1-2; unclear D gene. V lost 4 bases and J 3 bases, leaving 12 bases between the germline ends. Germline assignment: CDR1 GTSNPN and CDR2 SVGIG (reference sequence). The CDR3 is 13 residues long. As DNA, the CDR3 is TGTGCCTGGAAGCCAACGGGGTACTATGGCTACACCTTC. Its protein is CAWKPTGYYGYTF.

The chain uses TRBV16 and TRBJ2-1, with 8 bases fitting TRBD2. The germline V gene has CDR1 KGHSY and CDR2 FQNENV. V lost 1 base to trimming and J lost 4 bases; unmatched junction nucleotides: 3. The CDR3 contains 15 residues. The DNA of the CDR3 is TGTGCCAGCAGCCAATTAGCGGGAACGTACAATGAGCAGTTCTTC. Its protein is CASSQLAGTYNEQFF.

The chain recombines TRBV27 with TRBJ2-1; D is possibly TRBD2 (5 bases). Deletions cut 8 bases from V and 10 bases from J, with 12 bases between. Germline values: CDR1 MNHEY, CDR2 SMNVEV (reference sequence). The CDR3 spans 11 residues. The CDR3 DNA reads TGTGCCAGCGGACTCTTTAGAGAGCAGTTCTTC. Translated, it gives CASGLFREQFF.

The chain links TRBV7-2 to TRBJ2-1; 10 nucleotides match TRBD1. Looked up from germline, CDR1 is SGHTA and CDR2 is FQGNSA. The CDR3 loop spans 17 amino acids. V lost 1 base to trimming and J lost 6 bases; unmatched junction nucleotides: 9. CDR3 in amino acids: CASSLGKWDRGGNEQFF. DNA for the CDR3: TGTGCCAGCAGCTTAGGGAAGTGGGACAGGGGCGGCAATGAGCAGTTCTTC.

The chain carries TRBV5-5 and TRBJ2-3; D uncertain. Germline-derived CDR1 and CDR2 are SGHKS and YYEKEE (reference sequence). V dropped 3 bases and J dropped 5 bases, with 13 bases sitting between them. There are 14 residues in the CDR3. The CDR3 nucleotides read TGTGCCAGCAGCTGGCGGTCCCCGGGAGATACGCAGTATTTT. Residues: CASSWRSPGDTQYF. The whole variable domain, remainder taken from reference TRBV5-5 and TRBJ2-3, is DAGVTQSPTHLIKTRGQQVTLRCSPISGHKSVSWYQQVLGQGPQFIFQYYEKEERGRGNFPDRFSARQFPNYSSELNVNALLLGDSALYLCASSWRSPGDTQYFGPGTRLTVL.

The sample holds a few counts of this clone. J is TRBJ2-7 and V is TRBV5-6; 12 nucleotides match TRBD1. The CDR3 contains 14 residues. Per the germline V gene, CDR1 is SGHDT and CDR2 is YYEEEE. V trimming: 5 bases; J trimming: 6 bases; junction bases outside the gene matches: 6. The CDR3 region has the DNA TGTGCCAGCAGACGAGGGACAGGGGGCTTCGAGCAGTACTTC. This gives the protein CASRRGTGGFEQYF.

The V gene is TRBV11-2, the J gene TRBJ2-1, with a weak D call TRBD1 (6 bases). V lost 5 bases and J lost 7, with 9 bases in between. The CDR3 spans 12 residues. The V gene's germline CDR1 is SGHAT and CDR2 FQNNGV. CDR3 region: CASSPTGNEQFF. CDR3 sequence (DNA): TGTGCCAGCAGCCCGACAGGAAATGAGCAGTTCTTC.

A note on this clone: Other DNA sequences from this sample encode an identical CDR3 as well. The chain joins TRBV6-5 to TRBJ1-2; 9 bases align to TRBD1. Per the germline V gene, CDR1 is MNHEY and CDR2 is SVGAGI. The CDR3 runs to 14 residues. The junction had 6 bases not matched to a gene; V was cut back by 6 bases and J by 4 bases. Here the CDR3 DNA reads TGTGCCAGCAGCAAGGGACAGGGAAGCTATGGCTACACCTTC. This gives the protein CASSKGQGSYGYTF.

This CDR3 is CASSLRAGLRGEAFF. The DNA of the CDR3 is TGCGCCAGCAGCCTCCGGGCCGGCCTTAGGGGAGAAGCTTTCTTT. The gene calls are TRBV4-1 and TRBJ1-1; D may be TRBD1 (5 bases). CDR3 length equals 15 residues. Germline V gene sequence: CDR1 MGHRA, CDR2 YSYEKL. With 4 bases removed from V and 8 bases from J, the gap between germline ends came to 20 bases.

V and J are TRBV7-6 and TRBJ2-3; the D is unclear. CDR1 and CDR2 from the germline V gene are SGHVS and FNYEAQ. The length of the CDR3 is 15 residues. The V end was cut by 5 bases, the J end by 3 bases, with 15 bases between. CDR3 bases: TGTGCCAGCAGCCCGATGTATGGCGGAACAGATACGCAGTATTTT. Translating gives CASSPMYGGTDTQYF.

The CDR3 loop reads CASSHRTGEREVQYF. CDR3 nucleotides: TGTGCCAGCAGCCACAGGACAGGGGAGAGGGAGGTGCAGTACTTC. The chain employs TRBV11-2 and TRBJ2-7; 9 bases match TRBD1. The CDR3 has 15 amino acids. The V segment lost 5 bases and the J segment 9 bases; nucleotides outside the gene matches: 14. Germline values: CDR1 SGHAT, CDR2 FQNNGV.

V gene TRBV7-8 combines with J gene TRBJ2-7; no definite D call. Germline V gene sequence: CDR1 SGHVS, CDR2 FQNEAQ. The CDR3 has 14 residues. V was cut by 1 base and J by 3 bases, with 10 bases left in between. The CDR3 sequence: CASSLGLEIYEQYF. In DNA, the CDR3 is TGTGCCAGCAGCTTAGGGCTCGAAATCTACGAGCAGTACTTC.

This CDR3 reads CASSVGNYRDYEQYF. The CDR3 DNA is TGTGCCAGCAGCGTCGGAAACTACAGGGACTACGAGCAGTACTTC. The V gene is TRBV5-5, the J gene TRBJ2-7, with TRBD1 as a possible D gene (6 bases). The length of the CDR3 is 15 residues. Germline lookup yields CDR1 SGHKS and CDR2 YYEKEE (reference sequence). Trimming shortened V by 4 bases and J by 3 bases, and 17 bases separated the two germline ends. Full variable domain (rest looked up from reference TRBV5-5 and TRBJ2-7): DAGVTQSPTHLIKTRGQQVTLRCSPISGHKSVSWYQQVLGQGPQFIFQYYEKEERGRGNFPDRFSARQFPNYSSELNVNALLLGDSALYLCASSVGNYRDYEQYFGPGTRLTVT.